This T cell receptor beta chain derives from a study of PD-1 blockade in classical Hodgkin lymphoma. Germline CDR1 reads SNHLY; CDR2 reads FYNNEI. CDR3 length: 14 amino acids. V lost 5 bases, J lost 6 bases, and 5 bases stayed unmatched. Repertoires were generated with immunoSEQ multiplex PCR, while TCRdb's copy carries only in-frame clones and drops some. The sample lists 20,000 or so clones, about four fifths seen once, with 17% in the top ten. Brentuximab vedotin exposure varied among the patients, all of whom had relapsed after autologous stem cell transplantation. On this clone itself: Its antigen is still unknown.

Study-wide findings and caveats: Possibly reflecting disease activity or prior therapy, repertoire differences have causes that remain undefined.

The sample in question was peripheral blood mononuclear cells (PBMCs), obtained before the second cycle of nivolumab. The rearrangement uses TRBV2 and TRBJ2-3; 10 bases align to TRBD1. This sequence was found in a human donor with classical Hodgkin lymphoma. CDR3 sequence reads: CASSPGQGSDTQYF. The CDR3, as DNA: TGTGCCAGCAGTCCGGGACAGGGGTCGGATACGCAGTATTTT.